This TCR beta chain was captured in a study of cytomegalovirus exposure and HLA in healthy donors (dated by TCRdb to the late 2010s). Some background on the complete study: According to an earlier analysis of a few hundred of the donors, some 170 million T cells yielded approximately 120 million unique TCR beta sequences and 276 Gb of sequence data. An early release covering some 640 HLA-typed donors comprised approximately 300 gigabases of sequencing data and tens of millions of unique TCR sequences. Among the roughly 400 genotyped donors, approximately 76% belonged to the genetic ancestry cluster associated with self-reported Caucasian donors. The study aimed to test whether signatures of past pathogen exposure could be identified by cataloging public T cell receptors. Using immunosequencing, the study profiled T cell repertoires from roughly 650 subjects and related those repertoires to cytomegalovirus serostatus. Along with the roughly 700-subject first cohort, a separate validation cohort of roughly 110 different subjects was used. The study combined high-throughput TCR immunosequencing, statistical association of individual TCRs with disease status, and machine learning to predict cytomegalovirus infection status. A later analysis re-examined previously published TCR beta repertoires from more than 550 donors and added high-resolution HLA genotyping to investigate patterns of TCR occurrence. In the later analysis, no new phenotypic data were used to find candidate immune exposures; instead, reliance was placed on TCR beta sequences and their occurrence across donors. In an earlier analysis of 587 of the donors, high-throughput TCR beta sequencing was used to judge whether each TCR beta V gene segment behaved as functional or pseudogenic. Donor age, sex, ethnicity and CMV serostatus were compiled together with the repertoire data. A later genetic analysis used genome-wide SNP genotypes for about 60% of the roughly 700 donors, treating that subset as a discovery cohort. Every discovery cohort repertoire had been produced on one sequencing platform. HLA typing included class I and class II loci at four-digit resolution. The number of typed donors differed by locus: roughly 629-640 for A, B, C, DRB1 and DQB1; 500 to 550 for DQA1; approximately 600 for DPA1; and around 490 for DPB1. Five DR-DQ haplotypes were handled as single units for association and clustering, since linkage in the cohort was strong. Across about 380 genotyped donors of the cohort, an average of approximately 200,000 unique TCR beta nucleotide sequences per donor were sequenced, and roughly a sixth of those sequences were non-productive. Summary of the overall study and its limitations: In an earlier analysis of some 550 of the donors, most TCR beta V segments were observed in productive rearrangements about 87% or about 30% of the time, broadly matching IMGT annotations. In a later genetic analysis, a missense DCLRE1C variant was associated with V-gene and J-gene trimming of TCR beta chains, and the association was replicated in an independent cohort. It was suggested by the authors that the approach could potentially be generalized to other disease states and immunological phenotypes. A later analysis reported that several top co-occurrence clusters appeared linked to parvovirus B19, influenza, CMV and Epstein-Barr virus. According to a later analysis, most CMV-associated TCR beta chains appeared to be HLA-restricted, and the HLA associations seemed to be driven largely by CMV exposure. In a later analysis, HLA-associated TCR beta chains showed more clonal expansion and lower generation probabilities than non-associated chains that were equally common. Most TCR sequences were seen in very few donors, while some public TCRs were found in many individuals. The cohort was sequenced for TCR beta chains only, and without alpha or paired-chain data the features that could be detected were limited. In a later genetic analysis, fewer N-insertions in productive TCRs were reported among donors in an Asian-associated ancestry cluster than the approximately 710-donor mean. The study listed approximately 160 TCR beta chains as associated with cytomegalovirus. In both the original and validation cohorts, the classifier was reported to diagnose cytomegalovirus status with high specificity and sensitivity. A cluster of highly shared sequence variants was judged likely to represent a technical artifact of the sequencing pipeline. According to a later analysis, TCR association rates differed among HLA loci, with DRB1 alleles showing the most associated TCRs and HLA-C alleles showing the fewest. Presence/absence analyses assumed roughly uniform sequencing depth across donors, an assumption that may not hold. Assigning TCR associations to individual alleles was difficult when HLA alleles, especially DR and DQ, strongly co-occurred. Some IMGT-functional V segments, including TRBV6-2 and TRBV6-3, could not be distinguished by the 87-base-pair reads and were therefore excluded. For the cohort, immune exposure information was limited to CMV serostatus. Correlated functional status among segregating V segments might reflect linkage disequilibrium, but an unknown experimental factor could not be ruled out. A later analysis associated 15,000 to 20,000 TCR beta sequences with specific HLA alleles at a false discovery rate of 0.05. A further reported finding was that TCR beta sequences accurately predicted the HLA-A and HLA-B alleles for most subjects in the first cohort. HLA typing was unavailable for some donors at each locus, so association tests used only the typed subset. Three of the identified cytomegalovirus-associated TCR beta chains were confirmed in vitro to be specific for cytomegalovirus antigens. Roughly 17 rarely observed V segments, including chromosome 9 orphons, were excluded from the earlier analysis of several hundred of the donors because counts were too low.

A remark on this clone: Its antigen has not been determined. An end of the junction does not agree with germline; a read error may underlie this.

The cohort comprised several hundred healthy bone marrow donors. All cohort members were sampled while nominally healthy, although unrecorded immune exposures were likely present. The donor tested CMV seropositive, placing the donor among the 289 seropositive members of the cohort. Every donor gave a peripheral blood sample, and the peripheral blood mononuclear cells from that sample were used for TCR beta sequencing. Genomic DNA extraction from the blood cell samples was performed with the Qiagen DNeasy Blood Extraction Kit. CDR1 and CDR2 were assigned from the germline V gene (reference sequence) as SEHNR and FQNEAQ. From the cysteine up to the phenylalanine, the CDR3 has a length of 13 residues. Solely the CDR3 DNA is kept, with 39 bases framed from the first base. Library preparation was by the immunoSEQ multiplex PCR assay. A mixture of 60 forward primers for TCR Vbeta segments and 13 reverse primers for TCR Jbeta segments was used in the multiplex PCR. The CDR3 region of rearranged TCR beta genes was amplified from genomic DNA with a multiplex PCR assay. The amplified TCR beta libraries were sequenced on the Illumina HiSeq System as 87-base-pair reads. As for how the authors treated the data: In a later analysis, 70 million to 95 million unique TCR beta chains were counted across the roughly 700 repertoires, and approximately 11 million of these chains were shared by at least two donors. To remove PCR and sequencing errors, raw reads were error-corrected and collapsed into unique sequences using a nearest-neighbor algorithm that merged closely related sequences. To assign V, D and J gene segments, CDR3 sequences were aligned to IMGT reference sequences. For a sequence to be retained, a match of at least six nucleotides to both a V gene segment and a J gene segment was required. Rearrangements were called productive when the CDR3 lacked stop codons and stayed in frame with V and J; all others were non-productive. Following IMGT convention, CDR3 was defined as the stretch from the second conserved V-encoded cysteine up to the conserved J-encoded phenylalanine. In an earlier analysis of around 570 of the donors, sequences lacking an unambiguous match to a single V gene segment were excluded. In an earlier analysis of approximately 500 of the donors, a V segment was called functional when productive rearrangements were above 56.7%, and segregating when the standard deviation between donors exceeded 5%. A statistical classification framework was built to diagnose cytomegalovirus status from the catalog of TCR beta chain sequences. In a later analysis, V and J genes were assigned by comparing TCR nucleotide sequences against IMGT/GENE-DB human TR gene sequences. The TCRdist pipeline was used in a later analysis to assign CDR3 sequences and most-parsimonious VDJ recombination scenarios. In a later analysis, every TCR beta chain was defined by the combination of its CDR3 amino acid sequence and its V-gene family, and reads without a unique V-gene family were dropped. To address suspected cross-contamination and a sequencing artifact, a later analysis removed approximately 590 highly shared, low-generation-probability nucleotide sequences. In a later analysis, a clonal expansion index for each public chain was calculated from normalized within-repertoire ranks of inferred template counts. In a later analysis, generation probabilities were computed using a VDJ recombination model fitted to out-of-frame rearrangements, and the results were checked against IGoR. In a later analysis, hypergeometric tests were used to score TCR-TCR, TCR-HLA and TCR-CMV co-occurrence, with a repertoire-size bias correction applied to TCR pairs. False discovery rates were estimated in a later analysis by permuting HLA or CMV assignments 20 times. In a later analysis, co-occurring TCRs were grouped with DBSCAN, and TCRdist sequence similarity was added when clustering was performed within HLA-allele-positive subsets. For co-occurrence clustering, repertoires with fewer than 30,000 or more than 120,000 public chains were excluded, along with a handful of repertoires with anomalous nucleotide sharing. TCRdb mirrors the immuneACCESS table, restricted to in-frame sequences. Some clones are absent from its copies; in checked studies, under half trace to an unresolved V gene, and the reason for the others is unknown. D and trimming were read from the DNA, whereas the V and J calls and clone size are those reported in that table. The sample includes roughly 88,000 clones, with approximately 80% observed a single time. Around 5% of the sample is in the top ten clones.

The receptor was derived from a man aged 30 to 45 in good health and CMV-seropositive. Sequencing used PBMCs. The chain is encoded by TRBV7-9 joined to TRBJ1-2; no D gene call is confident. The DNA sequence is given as TGTTCCAGCAGCTTATTACAGACCTATGGCTACACCTTC. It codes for CSSSLLQTYGYTF.